The 25 T cell receptor beta chains below all came from one sample that was sequenced in a study of shared T cell receptors in the human thymus. Libraries were prepared by immunoSEQ multiplex PCR; TCRdb keeps only in-frame clonotypes and omits some of them. This sample has about 710,000 clones, with approximately 87% found just once. These data also featured in a second study, about human thymus T cells.

Specimen: thymocytes. All receptors derive from a boy younger than two with a congenital heart defect.

V usage is TRBV4-3 and J usage is TRBJ2-1, with D possibly being TRBD2 (6 bases). V was shortened by 0 bases and J by 5 bases, with 17 bases between the two germline ends. CDR3 length: 17 amino acids. Germline V CDR1 and CDR2: LGHNA, YSLEER. The CDR3 DNA follows: TGCGCCAGCAGCCAAGATCTGGGGCTAGCGATCCACAATGAGCAGTTCTTC. Encoded protein: CASSQDLGLAIHNEQFF.

The CDR3 coding sequence is TGTGCCAGCAGCTTCGGCGGGGGCCGCATGGGTACGCAGTATTTT. Translated: CASSFGGGRMGTQYF. The V and J genes are TRBV5-4 and TRBJ2-3; possible D gene TRBD2, 7 bases. CDR3 length: 15 amino acids. Trimming removed 2 bases at V and 8 bases at J, with 18 bases between. Germline loops: CDR1 SGHNT, CDR2 YYREEE (reference sequence).

The DNA for the CDR3 is TGCGCCAGCACCTCTTCGGGGAGCTCTGGGGCCAACGTCCTGACTTTC. This encodes CASTSSGSSGANVLTF. The rearrangement links TRBV4-1 to TRBJ2-6, with TRBD2 as a possible D gene (5 bases). The CDR3 is 16 amino acids. V gave up 7 bases and J gave up 0 bases, with 13 bases separating them. Germline V gene sequence: CDR1 MGHRA, CDR2 YSYEKL.

The chain uses TRBV7-2 and TRBJ1-4, with 9 nucleotides matching TRBD1. The CDR3 loop spans 14 amino acids. The junction had 2 bases not matched to a gene; V was cut back by 6 bases and J by 3 bases. The V gene's germline CDR1 is SGHTA and CDR2 FQGNSA. CDR3 DNA sequence: TGTGCCAGCAGTCGACAGGGGGCTAATGAAAAACTGTTTTTT. This sequence encodes CASSRQGANEKLFF.

V usage is TRBV14 and J usage is TRBJ2-5, with D perhaps TRBD1 (8 bases). CDR1 SGHDN and CDR2 FVKESK come from the germline V gene. This CDR3 contains 16 residues. V lost 1 base to trimming and J lost 2 bases, with 14 bases between them. The chain's CDR3 is CASSQVTGGGQETQYF. CDR3 sequence (DNA): TGTGCCAGCAGCCAAGTTACAGGGGGAGGGCAAGAGACCCAGTACTTC.

J is TRBJ1-2 and V is TRBV5-6; D not certain. CDR3 length: 15 residues. Germline V gene sequence: CDR1 SGHDT, CDR2 YYEEEE. Trimming took off 5 bases at V and 3 bases at J, with 17 bases between the two ends. CDR3 in DNA: TGTGCCAGCAGATGGAGTGTCTCTATTCACTATGGCTACACCTTC. Translating gives CASRWSVSIHYGYTF. Using reference TRBV5-6 and TRBJ1-2 for the parts outside the CDR3, the full variable domain is DAGVTQSPTHLIKTRGQQVTLRCSPKSGHDTVSWYQQALGQGPQFIFQYYEEEERQRGNFPDRFSGHQFPNYSSELNVNALLLGDSALYLCASRWSVSIHYGYTFGSGTRLTVV.

The chain combines TRBV6-4 with TRBJ2-2; the D gene is possibly TRBD2 (5 bases). V dropped 0 bases and J dropped 7 bases, with 9 bases sitting between them. This CDR3 contains 14 residues. CDR1 is MRHNA, CDR2 SNTAGT, per germline. The CDR3 is CASSDSWRSGELFF. CDR3 coding DNA: TGTGCCAGCAGTGACTCGTGGAGGAGCGGGGAGCTGTTTTTT.

This sequence joins TRBV6-1 and TRBJ2-7; D is perhaps TRBD2 (5 bases). This CDR3 has 14 residues. V shed 7 bases and J shed 2 bases, with 15 bases lying between them. Germline V gene lookup returns CDR1 MNHNS and CDR2 SASEGT. CDR3 region: CASKITGSTYEQYF. DNA for the CDR3: TGTGCCAGCAAGATCACGGGGAGCACCTACGAGCAGTACTTC.

V usage is TRBV12-5 and J usage is TRBJ2-1; 7 bases are shared with TRBD2. This CDR3 spans 14 amino acids. J gave up 6 bases and V 5 bases, and 7 bases lay outside the gene matches. CDR1 and CDR2 (germline): LGHNT, FRNRAP. This CDR3 reads CASGPLGGTNEQFF. The CDR3 DNA follows: TGTGCTAGTGGTCCCCTGGGGGGGACCAATGAGCAGTTCTTC.

This clone was seen more than once but under ten times. The DNA of the CDR3 is TGTGCCAGCTCACAAGTAGTGGATTCACCCCTCCACTTT. Translation gives CASSQVVDSPLHF. V and J are TRBV18 and TRBJ1-6, with no clear D. The CDR3 sequence is 13 residues long. Germline V gives CDR1 KGHSH, CDR2 LQKENI. V lost 4 bases and J 8 bases, leaving 9 bases between the germline ends. The whole variable domain, remainder taken from reference TRBV18 and TRBJ1-6, is NAGVMQNPRHLVRRRGQEARLRCSPMKGHSHVYWYRQLPEEGLKFMVYLQKENIIDESGMPKERFSAEFPKEGPSILRIQQVVRGDSAAYFCASSQVVDSPLHFGNGTRLTVT.

For the CDR3, the DNA is TGTGCCAGCAGCTTATTCCCCGGGGGGGCCTACGAGCAGTACTTC. It encodes CASSLFPGGAYEQYF. The J gene is TRBJ2-7, the V gene TRBV7-3; TRBD2 matches 8 bases. V gave up 2 bases and J gave up 2 bases; unmatched junction bases: 5. CDR3 size: 15 residues. CDR1 is SGHTA, CDR2 FQGTGA, per germline.

This clone came up a few times. This chain joins TRBV6-1 and TRBJ1-3, with a weak D call TRBD1 (5 bases). Per germline, CDR1 MNHNS and CDR2 SASEGT. The CDR3 consists of 16 residues. The ends were cut back, 4 bases at V and 0 bases at J, with 13 bases in the middle. CDR3 loop: CASSVPGLHSGNTIYF. The CDR3 coding sequence is TGTGCCAGCAGTGTCCCAGGGTTGCACTCTGGAAACACCATATATTTT.

The chain is built from TRBV2 and TRBJ2-1; 9 positions match TRBD2. The CDR3 sequence is 15 residues long. Germline V CDR1 and CDR2: SNHLY, FYNNEI. The V and J ends lost 5 bases and 5 bases, in that order; junction bases with no gene match: 7. CDR3 sequence (DNA): TGTGCCAGCAGTAAGACTAGCGGAGTAAACAATGAGCAGTTCTTC. This encodes CASSKTSGVNNEQFF.

The J gene is TRBJ2-7, the V gene TRBV7-2; 8 bases match TRBD2. Trimming cost V 5 bases and J 7 bases; bases outside gene matches: 13. The length of the CDR3 is 15 residues. Germline CDR1 SGHTA, CDR2 FQGNSA. Here the CDR3 DNA reads TGTGCCAGCAGCCCCTTAGCGGGGCCTCCTCTTGAGCAGTACTTC. Amino acid sequence: CASSPLAGPPLEQYF.

The rearrangement uses TRBV4-3 and TRBJ2-2, with D unclear. The V end lost 0 bases, the J end lost 0 bases, and 11 bases lay between the germline ends. The CDR3 has 17 amino acids. Germline CDR1 and CDR2: LGHNA and YSLEER. The CDR3 DNA is TGCGCCAGCAGCCAAGATTCGGCTAGAACGAACACCGGGGAGCTGTTTTTT. It codes for CASSQDSARTNTGELFF.

The chain uses TRBV6-1 and TRBJ1-2; D is unresolved. Germline lookup yields CDR1 MNHNS and CDR2 SASEGT. The CDR3 length is 12 residues. The ends were cut back, 4 bases at V and 6 bases at J, with 9 bases in the middle. The CDR3: CASSGRFNGYTF. CDR3 bases: TGTGCCAGCAGTGGCAGGTTCAATGGCTACACCTTC.

This chain connects TRBV6-1 to TRBJ2-3; TRBD2 aligns across 14 bases. Germline CDR1 reads MNHNS; CDR2 reads SASEGT. The CDR3 length is 22 residues. With V trimmed by 0 bases and J by 0 bases, 14 bases remained unmatched. CDR3 nucleotide sequence: TGTGCCAGCAGTGAAGCTAGAGCCGGACTAGCGGGGGGACGACCTAGCACAGATACGCAGTATTTT. It codes for CASSEARAGLAGGRPSTDTQYF.

This clone has just a few counts. V is TRBV6-1 and J is TRBJ1-2; 8 positions agree with TRBD1. J lost 1 base, V lost 1 base, and 11 bases had no gene match. This CDR3 has 18 residues. Germline V gene lookup returns CDR1 MNHNS and CDR2 SASEGT. The CDR3 DNA follows: TGTGCCAGCAGTGAAGATTCCTACAGGGGGGAATTTAACTATGGCTACACCTTC. This gives the protein CASSEDSYRGEFNYGYTF.

This clone has a handful of counts. This chain connects TRBV7-6 to TRBJ2-5, with a tentative D call TRBD1 (6 bases). The CDR3 consists of 15 residues. V shed 1 base and J shed 5 bases, with 14 bases lying between them. CDR1 is SGHVS, CDR2 FNYEAQ, per germline. CDR3 amino acids: CASSLGEQGQETQYF. CDR3 coding DNA: TGTGCCAGCAGCTTAGGGGAGCAGGGGCAGGAGACCCAGTACTTC.

As DNA, the CDR3 is TGCGCCAGCAGCCAAGGGGGGGGCAGAGCGGCAAACAATGAGCAGTTCTTC. Translated, it gives CASSQGGGRAANNEQFF. This chain links TRBV4-3 with TRBJ2-1; D may be TRBD2 (7 bases). V dropped 1 base and J dropped 5 bases, with 18 bases sitting between them. This CDR3 spans 17 amino acids. The germline V gene encodes CDR1 LGHNA and CDR2 YSLEER.

The V and J genes are TRBV7-9 and TRBJ1-3; a weak D match, TRBD1 (6 bases). Trimming pared 10 bases from V and 0 bases from J, leaving 16 bases between. CDR1 is SEHNR, CDR2 FQNEAQ, per germline (reference sequence). There are 15 residues in the CDR3. CDR3 sequence (DNA): TGTGCCACCCAGGCGGGGGGCCACTCTGGAAACACCATATATTTT. The encoded protein is CATQAGGHSGNTIYF. The variable domain in full, with the rest retrieved from reference TRBV7-9 and TRBJ1-3, is DTGVSQNPRHKITKRGQNVTFRCDPISEHNRLYWYRQTLGQGPEFLTYFQNEAQLEKSRLLSDRFSAERPKGSFSTLEIQRTEQGDSAMYLCATQAGGHSGNTIYFGEGSWLTVV.

The chain uses TRBV4-1 and TRBJ2-1; TRBD2 matches at 7 bases. In germline, CDR1 is MGHRA, CDR2 YSYEKL. CDR3 length: 15 residues. The V segment lost 0 bases and the J segment 7 bases; nucleotides outside the gene matches: 6. The CDR3 protein is CASSQETRGRNEQFF. As DNA, the CDR3 is TGCGCCAGCAGCCAAGAGACGCGGGGGAGGAATGAGCAGTTCTTC.

The rearrangement joins TRBV15 to TRBJ2-1; 9 nucleotides agree with TRBD1. The germline V gene encodes CDR1 LNHNV and CDR2 YYDKDF (reference sequence). The ends lost 1 base at V and 10 bases at J; junction bases unmatched: 11. The CDR3 is made up of 16 amino acids. CDR3 loop: CATSRGEGQGFHEQFF. In DNA form, the CDR3 reads TGTGCCACCAGCAGAGGAGAGGGACAGGGTTTCCACGAGCAGTTCTTC.

J is TRBJ2-3 and V is TRBV5-6; D is possibly TRBD2 (6 bases). Trimming took 5 bases from V and 2 from J, leaving 21 bases between them. The CDR3 is 17 amino acids. Germline CDR1 and CDR2: SGHDT and YYEEEE. The CDR3 here is CASSFMTGSRNTDTQYF. The DNA of the CDR3 is TGTGCCAGCAGTTTCATGACCGGGAGCCGGAACACAGATACGCAGTATTTT. The variable domain in full, with the rest retrieved from reference TRBV5-6 and TRBJ2-3, is DAGVTQSPTHLIKTRGQQVTLRCSPKSGHDTVSWYQQALGQGPQFIFQYYEEEERQRGNFPDRFSGHQFPNYSSELNVNALLLGDSALYLCASSFMTGSRNTDTQYFGPGTRLTVL.

The genes are TRBV6-5 and TRBJ2-7; D unclear. This CDR3 is built from 13 residues. V gave up 4 bases and J gave up 2 bases, with 9 bases separating them. The germline CDR1 and CDR2 sequences are MNHEY and SVGAGI. CDR3 bases: TGTGCCAGCAGTTCCCCACTCACCTACGAGCAGTACTTC. Translation: CASSSPLTYEQYF.